This is a list of T cell receptor beta chains from one sample in a study of shared clonotypes between healthy human individuals. Assay used: immunoSEQ multiplex PCR; TCRdb lists only in-frame clones, some missing. The sample has about 770,000 clones, approximately 77% seen once; the top ten hold more than 1.5%. Sample: memory CD4+ T cells sorted from blood. Every receptor here comes from a woman younger than 45 in good health. The CDR3 runs from the conserved cysteine through the conserved F or W. Fields, in order: clone size, CDR3 length, V gene, D gene, J gene, CDR3 protein, CDR3 DNA. D genes are given only for firm matches. Not every row has a clone size; where given, it reads once, few, many or a size class.

>few|17|TRBV2|TRBD1|TRBJ1-1
CASTPPPGQGAKVVAFF
TGTGCCAGCACACCCCCCCCTGGACAGGGGGCGAAGGTGGTCGCTTTCTTT
>-|13|TRBV2|TRBD1|TRBJ1-2
CASRGGQGRGYTF
TGTGCCAGCAGGGGGGGACAGGGACGCGGCTACACCTTC
>-|15|TRBV5-1|TRBD2|TRBJ2-1
CASSRTSGRSGEQFF
TGCGCCAGCAGCCGGACTAGCGGGAGATCGGGGGAGCAGTTCTTC
>-|15|TRBV19|TRBD1|TRBJ1-1
CASSRGQNMNTEAFF
TGTGCCAGTAGTAGGGGACAGAACATGAACACTGAAGCTTTCTTT
>-|18|TRBV18|-|TRBJ2-6
CASSSSGTQSSGANVLTF
TGTGCCAGCTCATCCTCCGGGACACAGAGCTCTGGGGCCAACGTCCTGACTTTC
>-|12|TRBV5-4|-|TRBJ2-5
CASSSQQETQYF
TGTGCCAGCAGCAGCCAACAAGAGACCCAGTACTTC
>-|15|TRBV7-3|-|TRBJ2-3
CASSLGLISTDTQYF
TGTGCCAGCAGCTTAGGGCTGATAAGCACAGATACGCAGTATTTT
>-|15|TRBV11-3|TRBD2|TRBJ2-3
CASSFREGPTDTQYF
TGTGCCAGCAGCTTCCGGGAGGGACCCACAGATACGCAGTATTTT
>few|14|TRBV6-1|-|TRBJ2-7
CASRAAGSGREQYF
TGTGCCAGCAGGGCGGCAGGGTCCGGGCGCGAGCAGTACTTC
>-|14|TRBV5-1|-|TRBJ1-4
CASSDTGLREKLFF
TGCGCCAGCAGCGACACAGGGTTGCGGGAAAAACTGTTTTTT
>once|17|TRBV4-1|-|TRBJ2-1
CASSQDKSASEDNEQFF
TGCGCCAGCAGCCAAGATAAGTCGGCTAGCGAAGACAATGAGCAGTTCTTC
>few|12|TRBV7-9|TRBD2|TRBJ2-3
CASRERTSGWYF
TGTGCCAGCAGAGAACGGACTAGCGGTTGGTATTTT
>-|19|TRBV19|-|TRBJ2-1
CASSIAPIQGFLSYNEQFF
TGTGCCAGTAGTATTGCCCCCATCCAGGGGTTCCTCTCCTACAATGAGCAGTTCTTC
>few|12|TRBV30|-|TRBJ2-7
CAWSRTSYEQYF
TGTGCCTGGAGCCGCACCTCCTACGAGCAGTACTTC
>-|16|TRBV7-9|TRBD1|TRBJ1-4
CASSLGENRGLEKLFF
TGTGCCAGCAGCTTAGGCGAAAACAGGGGATTGGAAAAACTGTTTTTT
>few|13|TRBV9|-|TRBJ2-3
CASSVGYTDTQYF
TGTGCCAGCAGCGTAGGATATACAGATACGCAGTATTTT
>-|16|TRBV7-6|TRBD2|TRBJ2-1
CASSLESSGRVDEQFF
TGTGCCAGCAGCTTAGAGTCAAGCGGGAGGGTCGATGAGCAGTTCTTC
>-|16|TRBV7-9|TRBD1|TRBJ2-7
CASSPWDRAFSYEQYF
TGTGCCAGCAGCCCCTGGGACAGGGCGTTCTCCTACGAGCAGTACTTC
>-|15|TRBV6-5|TRBD1|TRBJ1-2
CASSYGFTGAGGYTF
TGTGCCAGCAGTTACGGATTCACAGGGGCTGGAGGCTACACCTTC
>-|17|TRBV19|TRBD2|TRBJ2-1
CASSAPLAGGPWNEQFF
TGTGCCAGTAGTGCCCCACTAGCGGGAGGACCCTGGAATGAGCAGTTCTTC
>few|14|TRBV28|-|TRBJ1-5
CASSVNRVGQPQHF
TGTGCCAGCAGTGTGAACAGGGTAGGTCAGCCCCAGCATTTT
>-|14|TRBV18|TRBD1|TRBJ1-4
CASSQDRNNEKLFF
TGTGCCAGCTCACAGGACAGGAATAATGAAAAACTGTTTTTT
>-|15|TRBV10-1|TRBD1|TRBJ2-7
CASSHEQGASYEQYF
TGCGCCAGCAGTCATGAACAGGGGGCTTCCTACGAGCAGTACTTC
>once|14|TRBV11-2|-|TRBJ2-1
CASRPTSIYNEQFF
TGTGCCAGCAGACCCACGAGTATCTACAATGAGCAGTTCTTC
>-|16|TRBV4-1|-|TRBJ2-1
CASSQIDLISKGEQFF
TGCGCCAGCAGCCAGATAGATTTGATTTCGAAGGGGGAGCAGTTCTTC
>-|14|TRBV4-1|-|TRBJ1-1
CASSQVGAEVGAFF
TGCGCCAGCAGCCAAGTAGGGGCCGAGGTTGGGGCTTTCTTT
>once|12|TRBV7-9|-|TRBJ1-3
CASSLNGNTIYF
TGTGCCAGCAGCTTAAATGGAAACACCATATATTTT
>-|15|TRBV5-1|-|TRBJ2-7
CASSPGRQVTYEQYF
TGCGCCAGCAGCCCGGGAAGACAGGTAACCTACGAGCAGTACTTC
>few|12|TRBV30|-|TRBJ1-2
CAWSMGVYGYTF
TGTGCCTGGAGTATGGGGGTCTATGGCTACACCTTC
>few|14|TRBV5-5|TRBD1|TRBJ2-7
CASSFWTGVDEQYF
TGTGCCAGCAGCTTCTGGACAGGGGTCGACGAGCAGTACTTC
>-|14|TRBV29-1|-|TRBJ2-1
CSAHRDGGSNEQFF
TGCAGCGCCCACCGGGACGGTGGGAGCAATGAGCAGTTCTTC
>-|14|TRBV28|-|TRBJ1-2
CASRATGHPYGYTF
TGTGCCAGCAGGGCGACCGGACATCCCTATGGCTACACCTTC
>-|15|TRBV27|-|TRBJ2-7
CASSSPGHHSYEQYF
TGTGCCAGCAGTTCTCCGGGACACCACTCCTACGAGCAGTACTTC
>few|16|TRBV19|TRBD1|TRBJ1-5
CASSIHRGPSNQPQHF
TGTGCCAGTAGTATACACAGGGGGCCTAGCAATCAGCCCCAGCATTTT
>-|14|TRBV25-1|-|TRBJ2-7
CASSGTQQGYEQYF
TGTGCCAGCAGTGGAACTCAGCAGGGCTACGAGCAGTACTTC
>-|18|TRBV5-1|-|TRBJ2-2
CASSWRVAGSSTTGELFF
TGCGCCAGCAGCTGGAGGGTAGCCGGGTCCTCTACCACCGGGGAGCTGTTTTTT
>-|15|TRBV19|-|TRBJ2-1
CASSLAPGSYNEQFF
TGTGCCAGTAGCCTAGCACCCGGCTCCTACAATGAGCAGTTCTTC
>few|14|TRBV27|TRBD1|TRBJ1-2
CASSPMGQLYGYTF
TGTGCCAGCAGTCCCATGGGACAGTTGTATGGCTACACCTTC
>-|15|TRBV5-1|-|TRBJ2-1
CASSKDVSSYNEQFF
TGCGCCAGCAGCAAGGACGTGAGCTCCTACAATGAGCAGTTCTTC
>-|15|TRBV11-3|-|TRBJ2-1
CASSFLPGTRNEQFF
TGTGCCAGCAGCTTCCTCCCAGGGACGCGCAATGAGCAGTTCTTC
>once|17|TRBV5-1|-|TRBJ2-3
CASSSILRLGSTDTQYF
TGCGCCAGCAGCTCCATTCTCAGACTGGGGAGCACAGATACGCAGTATTTT
>-|13|TRBV18|-|TRBJ1-1
CASSPFRESEAFF
TGTGCCAGCTCACCATTCAGGGAATCTGAAGCTTTCTTT
>-|15|TRBV5-6|TRBD2|TRBJ2-1
CASSTGTSSYNEQFF
TGTGCCAGCAGCACCGGGACTAGCTCCTACAATGAGCAGTTCTTC
>-|13|TRBV5-1|-|TRBJ2-3
CASSSYGTDTQYF
TGCGCCAGCAGCTCGTATGGCACAGATACGCAGTATTTT
>-|19|TRBV11-3|TRBD2|TRBJ2-1
CASSSGRDSQRSGKNEQFF
TGTGCCAGCAGCTCGGGCCGAGACAGCCAAAGGAGCGGGAAGAATGAGCAGTTCTTC
>-|15|TRBV5-4|TRBD1|TRBJ2-7
CASSSPARGPYEQYF
TGTGCCAGCAGCTCCCCGGCCAGGGGGCCATACGAGCAGTACTTC
>-|15|TRBV19|-|TRBJ2-7
CASSKGSSVSYEQYF
TGTGCCAGTAGTAAAGGATCTAGCGTCTCCTACGAGCAGTACTTC
>few|15|TRBV6-5|TRBD1|TRBJ1-5
CASSIDGTVNQPQHF
TGTGCCAGCAGCATCGATGGGACAGTCAATCAGCCCCAGCATTTT
>-|14|TRBV5-6|TRBD1|TRBJ1-2
CASIDRDRAYGYTF
TGTGCCAGCATCGACCGCGACAGGGCCTATGGCTACACCTTC
>-|17|TRBV19|-|TRBJ2-2
CASSIPGFKKDTGELFF
TGTGCCAGTAGTATCCCGGGCTTTAAGAAGGACACCGGGGAGCTGTTTTTT
>-|16|TRBV29-1|-|TRBJ2-2
CSVEDRVGSAPGELFF
TGCAGCGTTGAAGATCGAGTCGGGAGCGCACCCGGGGAGCTGTTTTTT
>-|13|TRBV6-1|-|TRBJ2-7
CASGQGTPYEQYF
TGTGCCAGCGGGCAGGGGACCCCCTACGAGCAGTACTTC
>few|14|TRBV7-2|-|TRBJ2-5
CASSGGGRGETQYF
TGTGCCAGCAGCGGGGGCGGTCGGGGTGAGACCCAGTACTTC
>-|15|TRBV4-2|-|TRBJ2-7
CASSQESRPPYEQYF
TGTGCCAGCAGCCAAGAGTCCAGGCCTCCCTACGAGCAGTACTTC